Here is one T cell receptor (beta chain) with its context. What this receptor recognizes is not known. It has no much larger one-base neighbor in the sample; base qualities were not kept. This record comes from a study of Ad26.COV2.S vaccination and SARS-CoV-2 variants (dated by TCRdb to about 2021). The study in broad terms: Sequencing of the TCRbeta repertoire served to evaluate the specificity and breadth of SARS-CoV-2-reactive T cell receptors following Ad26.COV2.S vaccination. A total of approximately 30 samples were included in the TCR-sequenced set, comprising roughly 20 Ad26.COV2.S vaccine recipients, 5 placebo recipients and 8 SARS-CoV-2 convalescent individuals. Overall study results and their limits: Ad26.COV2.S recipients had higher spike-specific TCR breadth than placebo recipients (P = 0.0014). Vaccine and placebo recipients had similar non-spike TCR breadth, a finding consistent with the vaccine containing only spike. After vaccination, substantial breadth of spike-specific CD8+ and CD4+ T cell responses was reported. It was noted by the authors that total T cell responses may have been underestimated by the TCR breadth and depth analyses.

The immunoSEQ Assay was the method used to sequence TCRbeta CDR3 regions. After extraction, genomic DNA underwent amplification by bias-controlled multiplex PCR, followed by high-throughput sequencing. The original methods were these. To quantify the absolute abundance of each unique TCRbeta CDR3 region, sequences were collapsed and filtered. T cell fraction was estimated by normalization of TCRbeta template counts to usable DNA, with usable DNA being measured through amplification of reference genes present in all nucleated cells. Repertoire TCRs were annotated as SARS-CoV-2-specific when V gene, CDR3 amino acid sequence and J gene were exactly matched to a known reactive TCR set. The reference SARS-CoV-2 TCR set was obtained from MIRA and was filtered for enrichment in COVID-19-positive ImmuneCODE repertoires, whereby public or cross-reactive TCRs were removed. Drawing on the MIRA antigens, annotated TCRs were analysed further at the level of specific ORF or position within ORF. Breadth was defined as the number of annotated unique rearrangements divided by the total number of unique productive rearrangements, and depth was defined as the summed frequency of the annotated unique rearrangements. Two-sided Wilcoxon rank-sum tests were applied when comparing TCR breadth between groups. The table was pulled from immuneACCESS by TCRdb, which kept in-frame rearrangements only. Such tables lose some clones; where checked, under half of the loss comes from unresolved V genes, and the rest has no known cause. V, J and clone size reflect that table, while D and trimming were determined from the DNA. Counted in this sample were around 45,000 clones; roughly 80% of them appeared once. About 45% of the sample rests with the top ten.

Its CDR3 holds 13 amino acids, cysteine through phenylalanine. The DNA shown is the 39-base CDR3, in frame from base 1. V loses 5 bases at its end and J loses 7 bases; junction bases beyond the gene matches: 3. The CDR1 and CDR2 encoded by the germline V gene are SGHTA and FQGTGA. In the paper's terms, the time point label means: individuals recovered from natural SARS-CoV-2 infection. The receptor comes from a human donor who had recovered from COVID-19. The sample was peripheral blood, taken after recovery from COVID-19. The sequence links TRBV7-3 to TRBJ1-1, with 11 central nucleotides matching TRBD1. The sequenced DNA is TGTGCCAGCAGCCCCGGGACAGGGGGTGAAGCTTTCTTT. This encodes CASSPGTGGEAFF.